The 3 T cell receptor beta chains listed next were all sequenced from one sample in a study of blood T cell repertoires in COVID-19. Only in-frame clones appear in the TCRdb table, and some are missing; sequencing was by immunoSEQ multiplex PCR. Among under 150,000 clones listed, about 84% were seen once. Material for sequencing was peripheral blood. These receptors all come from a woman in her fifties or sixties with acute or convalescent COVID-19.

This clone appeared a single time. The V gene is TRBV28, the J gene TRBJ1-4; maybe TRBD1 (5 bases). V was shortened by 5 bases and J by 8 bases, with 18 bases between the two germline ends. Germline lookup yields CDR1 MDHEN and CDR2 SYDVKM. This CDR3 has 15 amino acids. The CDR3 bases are TGTGCCAGCAGTCCTTCAGGGCATTTGGGCGAAAAACTGTTTTTT. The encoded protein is CASSPSGHLGEKLFF.

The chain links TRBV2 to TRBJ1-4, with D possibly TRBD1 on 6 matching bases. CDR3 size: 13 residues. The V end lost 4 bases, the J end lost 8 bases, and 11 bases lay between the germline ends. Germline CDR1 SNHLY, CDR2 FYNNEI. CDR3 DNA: TGTGCCAGCAGTGCAGGGGTGGGCGAAAAACTGTTTTTT. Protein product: CASSAGVGEKLFF.

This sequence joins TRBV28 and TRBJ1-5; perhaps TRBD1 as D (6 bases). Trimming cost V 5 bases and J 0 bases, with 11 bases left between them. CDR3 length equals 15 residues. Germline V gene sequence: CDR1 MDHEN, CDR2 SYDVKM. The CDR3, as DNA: TGTGCCAGCAGTCAAAACAGGGATAGCAATCAGCCCCAGCATTTT. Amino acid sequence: CASSQNRDSNQPQHF.